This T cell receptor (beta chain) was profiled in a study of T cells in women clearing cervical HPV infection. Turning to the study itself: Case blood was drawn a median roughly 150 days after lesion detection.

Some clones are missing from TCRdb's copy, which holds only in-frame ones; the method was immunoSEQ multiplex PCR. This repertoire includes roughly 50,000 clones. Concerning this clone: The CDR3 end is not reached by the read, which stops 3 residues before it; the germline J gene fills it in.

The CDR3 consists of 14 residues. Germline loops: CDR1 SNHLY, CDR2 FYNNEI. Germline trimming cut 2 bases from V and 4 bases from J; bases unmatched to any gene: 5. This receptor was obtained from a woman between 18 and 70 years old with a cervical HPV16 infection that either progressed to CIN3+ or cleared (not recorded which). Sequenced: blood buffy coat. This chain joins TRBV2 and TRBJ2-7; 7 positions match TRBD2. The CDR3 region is CASSERAAGYEQYF. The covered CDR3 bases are TGTGCCAGCAGTGAAAGGGCAGCGGGGTACGAG.